Described below is a single TCR beta chain sequence and its context. Its antigen is unknown. This CDR3 has 17 amino acids. The germline gives CDR1 SEHNR, CDR2 FQNEAQ (reference sequence). V shed 1 base, J shed 2 bases, and the junction held 6 bases outside the gene matches. This sample was taken from a study of T cell responses to AZD1222 COVID-19 vaccine. Study observations and caveats: Repertoires were sampled only after the peak T cell response. Regions 160-218 and 743-854 held dominance among vaccine-associated CD4 TCRs, which spanned spike. Clonal diversity was possibly underestimated, and white British individuals and females predominated among donors.

Using immunoSEQ multiplex PCR, the repertoire was profiled, and TCRdb retains in-frame clones only, with some absent. The sample has approximately 180,000 clones, 90% seen once. The chain couples TRBV7-9 to TRBJ1-4; TRBD1 matches at 8 bases. The specimen comprised peripheral blood, sampled on day 0 of AZD1222 vaccination. The clonotype originates from an adult in good health. CDR3 in DNA: TGTGCCAGCAGCTTAGGGTCAGGGGGCGGCACTAATGAAAAACTGTTTTTT. Translated: CASSLGSGGGTNEKLFF.